These T cell receptor beta chains were read from a single sample in a study of cytomegalovirus exposure and HLA in healthy donors. TCRdb's copy holds only in-frame clones and misses some; the assay was immunoSEQ multiplex PCR. The table has approximately 150,000 clones, more than 70% seen once. Specimen: PBMCs. The receptors were gathered from a middle-aged man in good health and CMV-seronegative. Each CDR3 is given with its conserved first and last residue. D genes are given only for firm matches. Part of the rows lack a size; the others show once, few, many or a class for expanded clones.

V gene	D gene	J gene	clone size	CDR3 length	CDR3 protein	CDR3 DNA
TRBV2	-	TRBJ1-5	few	13	CASRRDTNQPQHF	TGTGCCAGCAGACGGGACACAAATCAGCCCCAGCATTTT
TRBV7-9	TRBD1	TRBJ1-1	-	13	CASSRNPGTESFF	TGTGCCAGCAGCCGAAACCCCGGGACAGAGTCTTTCTTT
TRBV6-5	-	TRBJ1-6	-	15	CASSKPGVWNSPLHF	TGTGCCAGCAGTAAGCCCGGGGTTTGGAATTCACCCCTCCACTTT
TRBV18	-	TRBJ1-2	-	17	CASSPYLQGSRSYGYTF	TGTGCCAGCTCACCCTATCTACAGGGATCTAGAAGTTATGGCTACACCTTC
TRBV27	TRBD1	TRBJ1-4	-	14	CASSPLTGFEKLFF	TGTGCCAGCAGTCCCCTGACAGGGTTTGAAAAACTGTTTTTT
TRBV5-1	-	TRBJ2-2	-	15	CASSFGAANTGELFF	TGCGCCAGCAGCTTTGGGGCTGCGAACACCGGGGAGCTGTTTTTT
TRBV27	-	TRBJ1-6	-	16	CASSLDIRGYNSPLHF	TGTGCCAGCAGTTTGGACATTAGGGGTTATAATTCACCCCTCCACTTT
TRBV2	TRBD1	TRBJ1-2	-	14	CASTRTGYLWGYTF	TGTGCCAGCACCAGGACAGGATATCTATGGGGCTACACCTTC
TRBV28	-	TRBJ2-7	-	14	CASSFSGSSYEQYF	TGTGCCAGCAGTTTCTCGGGGAGCTCCTACGAGCAGTACTTC
TRBV18	-	TRBJ1-5	-	13	CASSPGERQPQHF	TGTGCCAGCTCACCAGGGGAGAGGCAGCCCCAGCATTTT
TRBV4-1	-	TRBJ2-1	-	14	CASSQENHGSEQFF	TGCGCCAGCAGCCAAGAAAACCATGGCAGTGAGCAGTTCTTC
TRBV7-2	TRBD2	TRBJ2-7	-	15	CASSISSGGTYEQYF	TGTGCCAGCAGCATATCTAGCGGGGGGACCTACGAGCAGTACTTC
TRBV4-2	TRBD2	TRBJ2-2	-	18	CASSQELAGGPDTGELFF	TGTGCCAGCAGCCAAGAGCTAGCGGGGGGGCCGGACACCGGGGAGCTGTTTTTT
TRBV5-1	-	TRBJ1-2	-	14	CAGSPDDSYKGYTF	TGCGCCGGCAGCCCGGACGACAGCTACAAAGGCTACACCTTC
TRBV18	TRBD1	TRBJ1-1	-	15	CASSPTGPSNTEAFF	TGTGCCAGCTCACCGACAGGGCCTTCGAACACTGAAGCTTTCTTT
TRBV6-5	-	TRBJ2-3	once	15	CASSYGGALTDTQYF	TGTGCCAGCAGTTACGGGGGGGCCCTTACAGATACGCAGTATTTT
TRBV28	TRBD1	TRBJ2-7	-	15	CASSPLTGGTYEQYF	TGTGCCAGCAGTCCTCTGACAGGGGGTACGTACGAGCAGTACTTC
TRBV9	-	TRBJ2-7	-	13	CASSALEGNEQYF	TGTGCCAGCAGCGCCTTAGAGGGAAACGAGCAGTACTTC
TRBV7-2	-	TRBJ2-1	-	15	CASSSSRSSYNEQFF	TGTGCCAGCAGCTCTAGCCGAAGCTCCTACAATGAGCAGTTCTTC
TRBV4-3	TRBD1	TRBJ1-2	once	15	CASSQQGQGALGYTF	TGCGCCAGCAGCCAACAGGGACAGGGGGCTCTTGGCTACACCTTC
TRBV28	-	TRBJ1-1	-	13	CASSTGKNTEAFF	TGTGCCAGCAGTACAGGCAAGAACACTGAAGCTTTCTTT
TRBV13	TRBD1	TRBJ2-3	-	15	CASSRDRAGTDTQYF	TGTGCCAGCAGCCGGGACAGGGCTGGGACAGATACGCAGTATTTT
TRBV18	-	TRBJ1-1	-	11	CASSAGRGAFF	TGTGCCAGCTCCGCAGGGAGGGGAGCTTTCTTT
TRBV9	-	TRBJ2-5	-	16	CASSVVLAAGRETQYF	TGTGCCAGCAGCGTAGTTCTGGCGGCGGGGAGAGAGACCCAGTACTTC
TRBV2	-	TRBJ1-5	-	14	CASSVGGSNQPQHF	TGTGCCAGCAGTGTCGGGGGTAGCAATCAGCCCCAGCATTTT
TRBV21-1	-	TRBJ1-2	-	13	CASSKLGQITSAF	TGTGCCAGCAGCAAACTCGGCCAGATTACAAGCGCCTTC
TRBV7-3	TRBD2	TRBJ2-5	-	12	CASSPTSGRLYF	TGTGCCAGCAGCCCGACTAGCGGGCGCTTATACTTC